The next 19 T cell receptor beta chains were all read from a single sample in a study of T cell responses to AZD1222 COVID-19 vaccine. Here immunoSEQ multiplex PCR was the method, and the copy in TCRdb shows in-frame clones only, minus some. The top ten clones hold about 2.6% of a sample with roughly 93,000 clones, roughly 89% of them seen once. Sample: peripheral blood, taken on day 0 of MenACWY control vaccination. The source is an adult in good health.

The rearrangement uses TRBV19 and TRBJ2-1; 10 bases fit TRBD2. Germline V gives CDR1 LNHDA, CDR2 SQIVND (reference sequence). This CDR3 has 16 amino acids. Trimming at V came to 5 bases and at J to 7 bases, leaving 11 bases not matched to a gene. The CDR3 is CASSFYLSGGRNEQFF. CDR3 bases: TGTGCCAGTAGTTTCTACCTTAGCGGGGGGAGAAATGAGCAGTTCTTC.

The chain is built from TRBV9 and TRBJ1-5, with D possibly matching TRBD1 (5 bases). This CDR3 comprises 13 residues. Trimming took 4 bases from V and 5 from J, leaving 10 bases between them. Germline V gene data show CDR1 as SGDLS and CDR2 as YYNGEE. CDR3 nucleotides: TGTGCCAGCAGCTCTACGGGGGATCAGCCCCAGCATTTT. Translated: CASSSTGDQPQHF.

The V and J genes are TRBV19 and TRBJ2-7; 8 bases are shared with TRBD1. CDR1 LNHDA and CDR2 SQIVND come from the germline V gene (reference sequence). This CDR3 is 13 amino acids long. The V segment lost 5 bases and the J segment 6 bases; nucleotides outside the gene matches: 6. The CDR3 bases are TGTGCCAGTAGTGGACAGGGTAGTGGCGAGCAGTACTTC. Amino acids: CASSGQGSGEQYF.

The chain is built from TRBV23-1 and TRBJ2-2; D is unresolved. TRBV23-1 is reported as an ORF; its role is uncertain. The CDR3 runs to 19 residues. The V and J ends lost 6 bases and 1 base respectively, with 24 bases between them. CDR3 nucleotide sequence: TGCGCCAGCAGCCAAGAAGATTGGGTGGACGTTCAGAACACCGGGGAGCTGTTTTTT. It specifies CASSQEDWVDVQNTGELFF.

This clone was counted once. The rearrangement links TRBV6-2 or TRBV6-3 to TRBJ2-3; TRBD2 aligns across 9 bases. This CDR3 has 19 amino acids. V gave up 4 bases and J gave up 4 bases; unmatched junction bases: 18. CDR1 is MNHEY and CDR2 is SVGEGT in the germline V gene. The CDR3 spells CASSFPPSGLARFADTQYF. In nucleotides, the CDR3 is TGTGCCAGCAGTTTCCCCCCGTCAGGACTAGCGCGTTTTGCAGATACGCAGTATTTT.

The V gene is TRBV5-4, the J gene TRBJ2-7; TRBD1 matches at 7 bases. CDR1 is SGHNT, CDR2 YYREEE, per germline (reference sequence). The trim removed 3 bases at V and 2 bases at J, leaving 8 bases unmatched. This CDR3 comprises 15 residues. The CDR3 loop reads CASSSKTGSAYEQYF. CDR3 DNA sequence: TGTGCCAGCAGCTCAAAGACAGGGTCGGCCTACGAGCAGTACTTC.

This clone has only a few counts. The chain couples TRBV12-3 or TRBV12-4 to TRBJ2-2, with D perhaps being TRBD1 or TRBD2 (6 bases each). Trimming stripped 4 bases from V and 7 bases from J, with 10 bases between. The CDR3 sequence is 13 residues long. The CDR3 is CASSSGGHGELFF. In DNA form, the CDR3 reads TGTGCCAGCAGTTCTGGGGGGCACGGGGAGCTGTTTTTT.

This chain joins TRBV15 and TRBJ2-2; D is possibly TRBD1 (5 bases). CDR3 size: 15 residues. The germline gives CDR1 LNHNV, CDR2 YYDKDF (reference sequence). The V end lost 1 base, the J end lost 4 bases, and 10 bases lay between the germline ends. CDR3 residues: CATSRVQGVTGELFF. CDR3 nucleotide sequence: TGTGCCACCAGCAGAGTTCAGGGTGTCACCGGGGAGCTGTTTTTT.

The chain joins TRBV15 to TRBJ2-5; D gene uncertain. Trimming removed 6 bases from V and 2 bases from J, with 4 bases in between. This CDR3 has 11 residues. Germline V CDR1 and CDR2: LNHNV, YYDKDF (reference sequence). This CDR3 reads CATRLQETQYF. Here the CDR3 DNA reads TGTGCCACCAGACTACAAGAGACCCAGTACTTC.

The V gene is TRBV4-3, the J gene TRBJ2-3, with D tentatively TRBD1 (6 bases). The CDR3 is 16 residues long. The germline V gene encodes CDR1 LGHNA and CDR2 YSLEER. Trimming removed 0 bases at V and 1 base at J, with 11 bases between. CDR3 in DNA: TGCGCCAGCAGCCAAGAGGCCCGACAGGGCACAGATACGCAGTATTTT. Translated: CASSQEARQGTDTQYF.

V is TRBV6-4 and J is TRBJ1-3; weak D call: TRBD1 (5 bases). Germline V lookup: CDR1 MRHNA, CDR2 SNTAGT. CDR3 length equals 15 residues. Between the trimmed V and J ends, which lost 3 bases and 7 bases, there was a span of 16 bases. DNA of the CDR3: TGTGCCAGCAGTGAGGGCAGGCAGGGACCGAACACCATATATTTT. Translating it yields CASSEGRQGPNTIYF.

DNA for the CDR3: TGTGCCAGTGCTCCAGGAGCCCTGAGCACTGAAGCTTTCTTT. It codes for CASAPGALSTEAFF. The chain is built from TRBV7-2 and TRBJ1-1; D not resolved. Between the trimmed V and J ends, which lost 9 bases and 4 bases, there was a span of 18 bases. CDR1 is SGHTA and CDR2 is FQGNSA in the germline V gene. The CDR3 contains 14 residues.

This clone was seen once. One end of the junction does not line up with germline, which may come from a read error. The gene calls are TRBV6-2 or TRBV6-3 and TRBJ1-3; unclear D gene. Germline CDR1 is MNHEY and CDR2 is SVGEGT. CDR3 length equals 14 residues. Written as DNA, the CDR3 is TGTGCCAGCAGTTACTCTTTTTTTGGAGACACCATATATTTT. It codes for CASSYSFFGDTIYF.

The J gene is TRBJ2-2, the V gene TRBV9; 14 bases line up with TRBD2. Losses at the gene ends were 4 bases for V and 6 bases for J; bases not matched to a gene: 5. CDR1 SGDLS and CDR2 YYNGEE come from the germline V gene. This CDR3 spans 16 amino acids. The CDR3 loop is CASSTGLAGGPGELFF. As DNA, the CDR3 is TGTGCCAGCAGCACCGGACTAGCGGGGGGTCCCGGGGAGCTGTTTTTT.

V and J are TRBV24-1 and TRBJ2-2; D unclear. Looked up from germline, CDR1 is KGHDR and CDR2 is SFDVKD. With 0 bases removed from V and 5 bases from J, the gap between germline ends came to 12 bases. The CDR3 runs to 16 residues. The CDR3 DNA reads TGTGCCACCAGTGATTTGGTCGCCACCGGTACCGGGGAGCTGTTTTTT. Translated, it gives CATSDLVATGTGELFF.

The gene calls are TRBV6-4 and TRBJ2-1; 8 bases line up with TRBD2. This CDR3 spans 16 amino acids. Germline-derived CDR1 and CDR2 are MRHNA and SNTAGT. The J segment lost 1 base and the V segment lost 6 bases, leaving 8 bases of the junction unmatched. In DNA form, the CDR3 reads TGTGCCAGCAGCGTTAAAAGCGGGGGATCCTACAATGAGCAGTTCTTC. Protein product: CASSVKSGGSYNEQFF.

The J gene is TRBJ1-2, the V gene TRBV3-1 (or the pseudogene TRBV3-2); D is perhaps TRBD1 (5 bases). The CDR3 spans 12 residues. The V end lost 8 bases, the J end lost 6 bases, and 13 bases lay between the germline ends. Germline V gives CDR1 LGHDT, CDR2 YNNKEL (reference sequence). Here the CDR3 reads CASYRTGDGYTF. The CDR3 nucleotides read TGTGCCAGCTATCGGACGGGGGATGGCTACACCTTC.

This chain connects TRBV12-3 or TRBV12-4 to TRBJ1-3; D is undetermined. The CDR3 spans 10 residues. Trimming removed 6 bases at V and 11 bases at J, with 8 bases between. In nucleotides, the CDR3 is TGTGCCAGCAGCCCTGGGGCCATATATTTT. This sequence encodes CASSPGAIYF.

V usage is TRBV7-6 and J usage is TRBJ1-5; D is unclear. CDR1 is SGHVS and CDR2 is FNYEAQ in the germline V gene. This CDR3 comprises 16 residues. V was clipped by 1 base and J by 4 bases, with 14 bases between them. CDR3 sequence (DNA): TGTGCCAGCAGCTTAGGACCGGGCCCTACGAATCAGCCCCAGCATTTT. It codes for CASSLGPGPTNQPQHF.